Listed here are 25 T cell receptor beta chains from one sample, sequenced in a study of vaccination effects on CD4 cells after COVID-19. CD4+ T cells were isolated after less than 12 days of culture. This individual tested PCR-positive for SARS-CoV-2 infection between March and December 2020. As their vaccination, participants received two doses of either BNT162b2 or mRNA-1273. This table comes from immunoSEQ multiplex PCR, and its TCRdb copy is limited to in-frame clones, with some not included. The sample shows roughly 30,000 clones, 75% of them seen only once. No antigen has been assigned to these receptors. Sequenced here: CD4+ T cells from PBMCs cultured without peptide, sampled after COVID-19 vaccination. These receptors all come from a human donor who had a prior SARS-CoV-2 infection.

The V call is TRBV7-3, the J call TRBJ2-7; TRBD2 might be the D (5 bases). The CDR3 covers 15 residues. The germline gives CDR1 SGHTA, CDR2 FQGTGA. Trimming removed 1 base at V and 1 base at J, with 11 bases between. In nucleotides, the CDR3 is TGTGCCAGCAGCTTAATGGGCGGGTTATCCTACGAGCAGTACTTC. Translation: CASSLMGGLSYEQYF.

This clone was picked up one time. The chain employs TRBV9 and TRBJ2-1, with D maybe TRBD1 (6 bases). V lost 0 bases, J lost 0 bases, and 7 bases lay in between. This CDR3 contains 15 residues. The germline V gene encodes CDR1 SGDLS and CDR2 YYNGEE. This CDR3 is CASSVGGRSYNEQFF. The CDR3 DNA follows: TGTGCCAGCAGCGTAGGGGGGCGCTCCTACAATGAGCAGTTCTTC.

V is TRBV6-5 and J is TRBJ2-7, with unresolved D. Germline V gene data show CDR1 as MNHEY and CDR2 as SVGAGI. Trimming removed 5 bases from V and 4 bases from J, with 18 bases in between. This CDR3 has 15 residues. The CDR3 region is CASSHEDVVRYEQYF. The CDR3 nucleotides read TGTGCCAGCAGTCACGAGGACGTGGTCAGGTACGAGCAGTACTTC.

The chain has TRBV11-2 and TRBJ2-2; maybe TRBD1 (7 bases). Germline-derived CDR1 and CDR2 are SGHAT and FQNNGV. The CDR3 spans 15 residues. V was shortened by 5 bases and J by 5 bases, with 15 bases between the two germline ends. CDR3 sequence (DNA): TGTGCCAGCAGCCCTCGACAGGGAGGAACCGGGGAGCTGTTTTTT. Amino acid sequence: CASSPRQGGTGELFF.

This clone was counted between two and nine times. The CDR3 nucleotides are TGTGCCAGCAGCTTTCAGGGGGGTAACACTGAAGCTTTCTTT. Encoded protein: CASSFQGGNTEAFF. The chain employs TRBV11-2 and TRBJ1-1; 7 bases are shared with TRBD1. CDR3 length: 14 residues. Germline CDR1 is SGHAT and CDR2 is FQNNGV. V lost 3 bases, J lost 2 bases, and 3 bases stayed unmatched.

CDR3 loop: CASSQAPGLAGGNTGELFF. CDR3 bases: TGTGCCAGCAGCCAAGCCCCCGGACTAGCGGGGGGAAACACCGGGGAGCTGTTTTTT. The chain uses TRBV4-2 and TRBJ2-2; 14 bases fit TRBD2. The V and J ends lost 1 base and 2 bases, in that order; junction bases with no gene match: 6. Per germline, CDR1 LGHNA and CDR2 YNFKEQ. This CDR3 is built from 19 residues.

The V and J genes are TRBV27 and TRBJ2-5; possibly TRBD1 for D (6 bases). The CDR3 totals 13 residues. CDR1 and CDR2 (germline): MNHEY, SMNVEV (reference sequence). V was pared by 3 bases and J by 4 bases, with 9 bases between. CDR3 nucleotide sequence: TGTGCCAGCAGTTTTCAGGGGACAGAGACCCAGTACTTC. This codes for CASSFQGTETQYF.

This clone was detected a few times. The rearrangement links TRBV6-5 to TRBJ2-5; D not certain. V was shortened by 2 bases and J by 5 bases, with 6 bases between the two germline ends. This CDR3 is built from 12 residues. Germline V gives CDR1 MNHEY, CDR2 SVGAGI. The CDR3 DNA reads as TGTGCCAGCAGTTACAGTGGTGAGACCCAGTACTTC. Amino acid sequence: CASSYSGETQYF.

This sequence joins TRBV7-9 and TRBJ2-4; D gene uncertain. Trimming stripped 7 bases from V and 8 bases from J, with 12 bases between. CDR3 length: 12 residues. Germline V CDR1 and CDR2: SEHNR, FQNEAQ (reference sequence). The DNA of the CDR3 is TGTGCCAGCACAGAGCTTAAATACATTCAGTACTTC. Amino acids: CASTELKYIQYF.

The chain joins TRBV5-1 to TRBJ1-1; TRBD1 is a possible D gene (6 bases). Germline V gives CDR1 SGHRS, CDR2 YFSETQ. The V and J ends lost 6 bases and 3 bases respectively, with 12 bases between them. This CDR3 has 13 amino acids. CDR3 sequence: CASMRGDDTEAFF. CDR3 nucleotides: TGCGCCAGCATGAGGGGGGATGACACTGAAGCTTTCTTT.

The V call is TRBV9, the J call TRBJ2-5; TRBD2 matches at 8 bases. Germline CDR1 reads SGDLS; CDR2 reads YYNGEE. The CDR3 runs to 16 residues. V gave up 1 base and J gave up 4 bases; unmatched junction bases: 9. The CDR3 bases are TGTGCCAGCAGCGTATCTGGTCTAGCGGGCGGAGAGACCCAGTACTTC. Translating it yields CASSVSGLAGGETQYF.

The CDR3: CASSALQGEGYTF. CDR3 in DNA: TGTGCCAGCAGTGCCCTTCAGGGGGAGGGCTACACCTTC. The chain recombines TRBV2 with TRBJ1-2; 7 bases are shared with TRBD1. The CDR3 consists of 13 residues. Germline lookup yields CDR1 SNHLY and CDR2 FYNNEI. V was pared by 4 bases and J by 8 bases, with 7 bases of the junction left unmatched.

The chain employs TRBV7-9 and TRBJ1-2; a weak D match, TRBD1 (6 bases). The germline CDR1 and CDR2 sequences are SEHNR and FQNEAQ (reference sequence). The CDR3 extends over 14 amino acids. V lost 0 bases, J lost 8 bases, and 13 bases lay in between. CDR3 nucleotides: TGTGCCAGCAGCTTAGCAGACAGGCCCGCGGGCTACACCTTC. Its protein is CASSLADRPAGYTF.

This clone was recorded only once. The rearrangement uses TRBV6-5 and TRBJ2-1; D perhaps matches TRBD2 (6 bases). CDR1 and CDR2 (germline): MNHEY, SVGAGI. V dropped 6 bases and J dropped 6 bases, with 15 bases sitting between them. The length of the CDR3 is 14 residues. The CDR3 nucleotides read TGTGCCAGCAGCCGACACGGGGGTGGCAATGAGCAGTTCTTC. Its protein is CASSRHGGGNEQFF.

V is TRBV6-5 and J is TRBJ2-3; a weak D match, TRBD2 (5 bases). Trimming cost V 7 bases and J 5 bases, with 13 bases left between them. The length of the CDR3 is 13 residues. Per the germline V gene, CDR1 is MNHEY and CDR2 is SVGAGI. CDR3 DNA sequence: TGTGCCAGCAATCCCCCAGGACTAGATACGCAGTATTTT. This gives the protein CASNPPGLDTQYF.

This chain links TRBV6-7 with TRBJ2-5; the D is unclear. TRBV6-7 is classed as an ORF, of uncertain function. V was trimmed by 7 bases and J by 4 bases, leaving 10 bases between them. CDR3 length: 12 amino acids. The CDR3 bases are TGTGCCAGCACCCTCCCGGGAGAGACCCAGTACTTC. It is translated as CASTLPGETQYF.

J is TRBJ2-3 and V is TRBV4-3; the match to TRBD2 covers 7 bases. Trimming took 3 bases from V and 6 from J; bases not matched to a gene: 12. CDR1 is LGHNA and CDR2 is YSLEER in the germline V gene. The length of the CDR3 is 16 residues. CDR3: CASSQWASGPVDTQYF. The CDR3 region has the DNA TGCGCCAGCAGCCAGTGGGCTAGCGGACCGGTTGATACGCAGTATTTT.

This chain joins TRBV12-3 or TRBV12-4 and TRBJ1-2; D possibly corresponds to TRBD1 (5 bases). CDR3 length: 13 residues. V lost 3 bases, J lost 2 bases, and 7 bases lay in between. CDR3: CASSFDRNYGYTF. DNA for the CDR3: TGTGCCAGCAGTTTCGACAGAAACTATGGCTACACCTTC.

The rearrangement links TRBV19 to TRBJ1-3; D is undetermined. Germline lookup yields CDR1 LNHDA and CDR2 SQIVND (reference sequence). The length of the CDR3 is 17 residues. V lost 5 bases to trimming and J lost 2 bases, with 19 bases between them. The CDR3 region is CASSLFGRSVPGNTIYF. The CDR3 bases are TGTGCCAGTAGTCTGTTTGGGAGGTCCGTTCCTGGAAACACCATATATTTT. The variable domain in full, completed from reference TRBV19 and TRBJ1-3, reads DGGITQSPKYLFRKEGQNVTLSCEQNLNHDAMYWYRQDPGQGLRLIYYSQIVNDFQKGDIAEGYSVSREKKESFPLTVTSAQKNPTAFYLCASSLFGRSVPGNTIYFGEGSWLTVV.

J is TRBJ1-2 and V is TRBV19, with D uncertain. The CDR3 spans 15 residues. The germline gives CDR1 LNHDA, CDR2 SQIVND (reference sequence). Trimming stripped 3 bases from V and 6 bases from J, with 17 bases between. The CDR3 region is CASSIGPLYVDGYTF. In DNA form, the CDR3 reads TGTGCCAGTAGTATTGGTCCTCTTTATGTTGATGGCTACACCTTC.

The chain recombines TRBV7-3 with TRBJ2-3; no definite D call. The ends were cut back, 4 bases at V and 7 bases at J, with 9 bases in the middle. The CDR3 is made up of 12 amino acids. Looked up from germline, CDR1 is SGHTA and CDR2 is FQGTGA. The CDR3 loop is CASSSTQNTQYF. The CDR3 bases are TGTGCCAGCAGCTCGACACAAAATACGCAGTATTTT.

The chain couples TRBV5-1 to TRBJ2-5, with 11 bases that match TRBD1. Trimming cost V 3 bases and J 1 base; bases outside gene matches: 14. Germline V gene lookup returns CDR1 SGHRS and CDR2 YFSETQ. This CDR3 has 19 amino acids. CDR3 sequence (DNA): TGCGCCAGCAGCTCAGGATGGACAGGGGGCGCGGGGGCCCAAGAGACCCAGTACTTC. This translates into CASSSGWTGGAGAQETQYF.

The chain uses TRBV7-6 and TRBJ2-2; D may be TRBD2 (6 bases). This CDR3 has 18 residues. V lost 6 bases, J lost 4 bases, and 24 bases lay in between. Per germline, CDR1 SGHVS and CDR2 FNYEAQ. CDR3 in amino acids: CASSYLTPGGGTTGELFF. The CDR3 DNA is TGTGCCAGCAGTTACCTGACTCCGGGCGGAGGGACCACCGGGGAGCTGTTTTTT.

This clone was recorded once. The CDR3 loop is CASSGPWDYRQYF. DNA of the CDR3: TGTGCCAGCAGTGGACCCTGGGACTACCGACAGTACTTC. V usage is TRBV11-3 and J usage is TRBJ2-4; 7 bases line up with TRBD2. Germline lookup yields CDR1 SGHNT and CDR2 YENEEA. The CDR3 length is 13 residues. V lost 6 bases and J lost 13; bases outside the gene matches: 12.

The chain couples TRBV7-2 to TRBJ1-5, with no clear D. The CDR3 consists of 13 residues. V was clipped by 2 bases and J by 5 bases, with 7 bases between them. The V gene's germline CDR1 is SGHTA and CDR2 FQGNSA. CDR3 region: CASSLSAYQPQHF. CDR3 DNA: TGTGCCAGCAGCTTATCAGCCTATCAGCCCCAGCATTTT.